These 11 T cell receptor beta chains originate from one sample sequenced in a study of early T cells in non-severe SARS-CoV-2 infection. From the 5' RACE reads, TCRdb called clonotypes with MiXCR, one entry per CDR3 protein. The repertoire consists of tens of thousands of distinct CDR3 sequences, with around 9.3% occurring once and the leading ten covering just over 4.5%. The sample comprised whole blood. The receptors derive from an adult who was a healthcare worker with PCR-confirmed SARS-CoV-2 infection or an uninfected control (not recorded which).

This clonotype appeared many times. This chain uses TRBV20-1 with TRBJ2-7, with D maybe TRBD2 (5 bases). CDR1 and CDR2 (germline): DFQATT, SNEGSKA (reference sequence). The V end lost 5 bases, the J end lost 5 bases, and 10 bases lay between the germline ends. The CDR3 is 11 residues long. CDR3 sequence: CSAEAGDEQYF. CDR3 nucleotides: TGCAGTGCTGAGGCGGGTGACGAGCAGTACTTC.

This clonotype has a count of ten or more. CDR3 bases: TGTGCCAGCAGCTTATACAGGGGTGAGACCCAGTACTTC. The encoded protein is CASSLYRGETQYF. The V gene is TRBV7-3, the J gene TRBJ2-5; 7 nucleotides line up with TRBD1. The V gene's germline CDR1 is SGHTA and CDR2 FQGTGA. The CDR3 loop spans 13 amino acids. J was trimmed by 5 bases and V by 2 bases; bases with no gene match: 2.

The gene calls are TRBV12-3 or TRBV12-4 and TRBJ1-4; D is possibly TRBD1 (5 bases). V gave up 5 bases and J gave up 5 bases, with 12 bases separating them. The CDR3 spans 14 residues. CDR3 sequence: CASSGDLMNEKLFF. Written as DNA, the CDR3 is TGTGCCAGCAGTGGGGACTTAATGAATGAAAAACTGTTTTTT.

This clonotype was counted only a few times. The gene calls are TRBV13 and TRBJ2-5; either TRBD1 or TRBD2 may fit D (5 bases each). V lost 5 bases and J lost 5, with 15 bases in between. CDR1 and CDR2 (germline): PRHDT, FYEKMQ (reference sequence). The CDR3 has 14 residues. CDR3 nucleotides: TGTGCCAGCAGCGACCGGCTGTGGGGGGAGACCCAGTACTTC. It translates to CASSDRLWGETQYF.

The chain has TRBV10-3 and TRBJ1-1; D is unresolved. V lost 2 bases and J 7 bases, leaving 5 bases between the germline ends. CDR3 length equals 11 residues. CDR1 and CDR2 from the germline V gene are ENHRY and SYGVKD. As DNA, the CDR3 is TGTGCCATCAGTGAGGAGGTTGAAGCTTTCTTT. This gives the protein CAISEEVEAFF.

Ten or more counts support this clonotype. V and J are TRBV7-2 and TRBJ2-7; 10 nucleotides match TRBD2. Trimming cost V 2 bases and J 3 bases; bases outside gene matches: 7. This CDR3 region has 16 residues. In germline, CDR1 is SGHTA, CDR2 FQGNSA. CDR3 DNA: TGTGCCAGCAGCTTATTGGGATTAGCGGGGGGCTACGAGCAGTACTTC. It yields the protein CASSLLGLAGGYEQYF.

The gene calls are TRBV6-5 and TRBJ2-7; 9 bases line up with TRBD1. The length of the CDR3 is 17 residues. The trim removed 0 bases at V and 4 bases at J, leaving 10 bases unmatched. Germline V gene data show CDR1 as MNHEY and CDR2 as SVGAGI. CDR3 nucleotide sequence: TGTGCCAGCAGTTACTCGAGGGGAAGGACAGGGGCTTACGAGCAGTACTTC. This gives the protein CASSYSRGRTGAYEQYF.

This clonotype has only a few counts. The chain uses TRBV29-1 and TRBJ1-4, with a possible D match to TRBD1 (5 bases). The V gene lost 0 bases and the J gene lost 8 bases, with 13 bases spanning the gap. Germline V gives CDR1 SQVTM, CDR2 ANQGSEA. The CDR3 runs to 14 residues. This CDR3 reads CSVEDTGGSEKLFF. DNA for the CDR3: TGCAGCGTTGAAGACACGGGGGGTTCGGAAAAACTGTTTTTT.

This clonotype has a handful of counts. This sequence joins TRBV6-1 and TRBJ1-5, with unresolved D. V was cut by 2 bases and J by 4 bases, with 0 bases left in between. Germline V CDR1 and CDR2: MNHNS, SASEGT. This CDR3 comprises 11 residues. The CDR3 DNA reads as TGTGCCAGCAGTGAAAATCAGCCCCAGCATTTT. Its protein is CASSENQPQHF.

This clonotype was seen ten or more times. The CDR3 nucleotides read TGTGCCAGCTCGGGTATACAGGACAATGAGCAGTTCTTC. Translation gives CASSGIQDNEQFF. The rearrangement joins TRBV18 to TRBJ2-1; tentative D call: TRBD1 (5 bases). There are 13 residues in the CDR3. V lost 6 bases to trimming and J lost 5 bases, with 11 bases between them. Germline loops: CDR1 KGHSH, CDR2 LQKENI.

In its sample, this clonotype was seen a few times. The CDR3 DNA reads TGTGCCAGCAGTCCGGGACTGCGCTATGGCTACACCTTC. Encoded protein: CASSPGLRYGYTF. V is TRBV9 and J is TRBJ1-2, with D tentatively TRBD1 (5 bases). V lost 5 bases and J 4 bases, leaving 12 bases between the germline ends. Looked up from germline, CDR1 is SGDLS and CDR2 is YYNGEE. This CDR3 has 13 residues.